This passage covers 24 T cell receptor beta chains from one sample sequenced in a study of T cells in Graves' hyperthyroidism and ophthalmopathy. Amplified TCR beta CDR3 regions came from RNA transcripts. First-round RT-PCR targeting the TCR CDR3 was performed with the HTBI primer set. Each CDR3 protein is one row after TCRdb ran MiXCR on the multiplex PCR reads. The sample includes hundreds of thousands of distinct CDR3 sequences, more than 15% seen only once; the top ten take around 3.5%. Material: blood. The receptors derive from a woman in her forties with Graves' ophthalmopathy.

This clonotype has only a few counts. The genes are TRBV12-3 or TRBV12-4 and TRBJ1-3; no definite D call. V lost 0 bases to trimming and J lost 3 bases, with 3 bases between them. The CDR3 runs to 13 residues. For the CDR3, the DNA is TGTGCCAGCAGTTTAGCTAGTGGAAACACCATATATTTT. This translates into CASSLASGNTIYF.

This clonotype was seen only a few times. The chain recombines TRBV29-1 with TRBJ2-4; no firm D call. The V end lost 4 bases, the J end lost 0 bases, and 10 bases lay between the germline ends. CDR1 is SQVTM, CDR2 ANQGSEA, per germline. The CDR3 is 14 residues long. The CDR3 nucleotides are TGCAGCGTTGTTGGGCGATTAGCCAAAAACATTCAGTACTTC. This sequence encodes CSVVGRLAKNIQYF.

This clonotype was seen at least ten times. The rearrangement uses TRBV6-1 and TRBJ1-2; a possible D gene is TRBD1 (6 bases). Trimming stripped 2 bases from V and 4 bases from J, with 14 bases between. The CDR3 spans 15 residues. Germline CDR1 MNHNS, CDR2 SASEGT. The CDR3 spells CASSETAGDIYGYTF. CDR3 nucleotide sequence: TGTGCCAGCAGTGAAACCGCAGGGGATATCTATGGCTACACCTTC.

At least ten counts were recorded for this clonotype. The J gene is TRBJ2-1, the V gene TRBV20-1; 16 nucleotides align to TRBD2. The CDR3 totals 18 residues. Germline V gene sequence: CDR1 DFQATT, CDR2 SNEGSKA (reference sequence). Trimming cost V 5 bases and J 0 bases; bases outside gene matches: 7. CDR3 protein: CSAFAGTSGRGSYNEQFF. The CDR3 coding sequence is TGCAGTGCTTTTGCCGGGACTAGCGGGAGGGGCTCCTACAATGAGCAGTTCTTC.

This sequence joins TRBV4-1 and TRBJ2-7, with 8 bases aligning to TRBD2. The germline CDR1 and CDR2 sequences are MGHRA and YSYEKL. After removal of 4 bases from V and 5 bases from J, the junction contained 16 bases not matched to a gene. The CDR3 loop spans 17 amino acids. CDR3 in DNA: TGCGCCAGCAGCCCGACTCGCGGAGCGGGGGTTCCCGACGAGCAGTACTTC. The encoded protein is CASSPTRGAGVPDEQYF.

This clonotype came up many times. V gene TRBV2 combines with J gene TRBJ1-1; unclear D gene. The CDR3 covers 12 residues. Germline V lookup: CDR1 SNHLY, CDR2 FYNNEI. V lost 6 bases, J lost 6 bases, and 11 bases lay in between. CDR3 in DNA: TGTGCCAGCAGCCCGGCATCGTCTGAAGCTTTCTTT. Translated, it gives CASSPASSEAFF.

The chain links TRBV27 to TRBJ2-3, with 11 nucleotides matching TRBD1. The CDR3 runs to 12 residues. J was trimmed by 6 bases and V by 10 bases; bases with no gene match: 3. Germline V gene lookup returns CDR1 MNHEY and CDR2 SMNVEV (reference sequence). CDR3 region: CAIRTGGDTQYF. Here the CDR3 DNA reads TGTGCCATAAGGACAGGGGGCGATACGCAGTATTTT.

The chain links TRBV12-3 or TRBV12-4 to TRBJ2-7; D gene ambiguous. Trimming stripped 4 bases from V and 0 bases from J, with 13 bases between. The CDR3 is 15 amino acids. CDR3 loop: CASSSEPSPSYEQYF. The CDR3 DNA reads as TGTGCCAGCAGTTCAGAGCCCTCACCCTCCTACGAGCAGTACTTC.

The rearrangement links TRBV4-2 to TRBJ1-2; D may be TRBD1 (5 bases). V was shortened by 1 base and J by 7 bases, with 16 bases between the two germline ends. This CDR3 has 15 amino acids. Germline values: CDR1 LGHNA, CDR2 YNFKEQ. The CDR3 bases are TGTGCCAGCAGCCAAGGGGTAGTGACAGATGGTGGCTACACCTTC. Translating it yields CASSQGVVTDGGYTF.

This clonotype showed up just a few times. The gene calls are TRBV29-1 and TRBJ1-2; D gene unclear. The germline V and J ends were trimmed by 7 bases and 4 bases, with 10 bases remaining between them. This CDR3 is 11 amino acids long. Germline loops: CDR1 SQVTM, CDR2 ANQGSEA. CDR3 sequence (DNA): TGCAGCGCTCTTGAGAGCTATGGCTACACCTTC. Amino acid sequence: CSALESYGYTF.

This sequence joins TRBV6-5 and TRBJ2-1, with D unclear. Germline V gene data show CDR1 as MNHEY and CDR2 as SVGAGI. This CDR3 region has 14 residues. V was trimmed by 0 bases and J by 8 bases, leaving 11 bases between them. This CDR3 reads CASSYSGATHEQFF. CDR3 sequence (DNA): TGTGCCAGCAGTTACTCTGGCGCGACCCATGAGCAGTTCTTC.

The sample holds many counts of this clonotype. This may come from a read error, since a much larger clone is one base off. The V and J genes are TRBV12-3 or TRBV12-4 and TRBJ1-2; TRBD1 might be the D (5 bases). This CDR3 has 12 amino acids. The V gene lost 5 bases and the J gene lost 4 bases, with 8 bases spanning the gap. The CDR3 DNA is TGTGCCAGCAGTCGACAGATCTATGGCTACACCTTC. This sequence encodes CASSRQIYGYTF.

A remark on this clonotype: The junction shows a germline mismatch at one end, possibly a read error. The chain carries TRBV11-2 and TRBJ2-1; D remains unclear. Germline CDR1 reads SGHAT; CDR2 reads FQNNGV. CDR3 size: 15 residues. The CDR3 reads CASSPPRSSYNEQSF. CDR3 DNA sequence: TGTGCCAGCAGCCCCCCGCGGAGCTCCTACAATGAGCAGTCCTTC. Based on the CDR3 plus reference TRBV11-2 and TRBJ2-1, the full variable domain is EAGVAQSPRYKIIEKRQSVAFWCNPISGHATLYWYQQILGQGPKLLIQFQNNGVVDDSQLPKDRFSAERLKGVDSTLKIQPAKLEDSAVYLCASSPPRSSYNEQSFGPGTRLTVL.

The CDR3 nucleotides read TGCAGTGCTAGAGTCCCCCCACCGAGCTACACCTTC. It codes for CSARVPPPSYTF. The chain is built from TRBV20-1 and TRBJ1-2; D uncertain. There are 12 residues in the CDR3. Germline loops: CDR1 DFQATT, CDR2 SNEGSKA (reference sequence). V was shortened by 1 base and J by 9 bases, with 12 bases between the two germline ends.

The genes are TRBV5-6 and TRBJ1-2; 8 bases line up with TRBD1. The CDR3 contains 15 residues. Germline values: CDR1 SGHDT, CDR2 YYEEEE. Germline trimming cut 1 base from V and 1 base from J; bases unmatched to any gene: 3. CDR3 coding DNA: TGTGCCAGCAGCTTGCAGGGGGCCGGTAACTATGGCTACACCTTC. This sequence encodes CASSLQGAGNYGYTF.

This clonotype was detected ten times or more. For the CDR3, the DNA is TGTGCCAGCAGGGGAGGGCGGGGCCCGCGTGCGGGAGGATGGGAGCAGTACTTC. Translated: CASRGGRGPRAGGWEQYF. The chain recombines TRBV28 with TRBJ2-7; 8 nucleotides agree with TRBD2. CDR1 and CDR2 (germline): MDHEN, SYDVKM. Germline trimming cut 6 bases from V and 7 bases from J; bases unmatched to any gene: 23. CDR3 length equals 18 residues.

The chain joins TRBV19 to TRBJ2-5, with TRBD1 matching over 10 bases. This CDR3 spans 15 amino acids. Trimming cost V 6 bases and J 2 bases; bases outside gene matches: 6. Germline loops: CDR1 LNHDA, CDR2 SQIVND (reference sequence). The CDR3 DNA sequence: TGTGCCAGTAGCGCTCCGGGACAGGGGCAAGAGACCCAGTACTTC. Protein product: CASSAPGQGQETQYF.

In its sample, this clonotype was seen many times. The CDR3 protein is CASSLRVTGGDEQFF. CDR3 nucleotide sequence: TGTGCCAGCAGCTTAAGAGTTACAGGGGGCGATGAGCAGTTCTTC. V and J are TRBV11-2 and TRBJ2-1; 9 bases fit TRBD1. This CDR3 has 15 amino acids. In germline, CDR1 is SGHAT, CDR2 FQNNGV. With 2 bases clipped from V and 8 bases from J, the junction kept 7 bases outside the gene matches. Full variable domain (outside the CDR3, taken from reference TRBV11-2 and TRBJ2-1): EAGVAQSPRYKIIEKRQSVAFWCNPISGHATLYWYQQILGQGPKLLIQFQNNGVVDDSQLPKDRFSAERLKGVDSTLKIQPAKLEDSAVYLCASSLRVTGGDEQFFGPGTRLTVL.

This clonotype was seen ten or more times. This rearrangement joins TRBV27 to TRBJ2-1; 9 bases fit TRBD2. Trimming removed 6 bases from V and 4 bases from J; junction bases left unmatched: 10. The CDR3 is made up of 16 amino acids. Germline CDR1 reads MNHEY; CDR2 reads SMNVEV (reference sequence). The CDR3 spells CASSYRSGRPYNEQFF. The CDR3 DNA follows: TGTGCCAGCAGCTACCGGAGCGGGAGGCCTTACAATGAGCAGTTCTTC.

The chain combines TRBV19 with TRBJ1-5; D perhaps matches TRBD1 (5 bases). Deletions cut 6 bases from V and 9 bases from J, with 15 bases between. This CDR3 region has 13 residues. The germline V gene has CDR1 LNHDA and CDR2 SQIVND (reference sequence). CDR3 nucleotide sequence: TGTGCCAGTAGGGCGACAGCCTCCAGGCCCCAGCATTTT. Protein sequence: CASRATASRPQHF.

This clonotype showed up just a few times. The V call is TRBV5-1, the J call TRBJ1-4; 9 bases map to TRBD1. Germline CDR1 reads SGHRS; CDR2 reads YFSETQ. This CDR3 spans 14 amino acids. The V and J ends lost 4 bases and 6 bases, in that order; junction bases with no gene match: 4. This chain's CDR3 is CASSHRGLDEKLFF. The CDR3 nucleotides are TGCGCCAGCAGCCACAGGGGGCTTGATGAAAAACTGTTTTTT.

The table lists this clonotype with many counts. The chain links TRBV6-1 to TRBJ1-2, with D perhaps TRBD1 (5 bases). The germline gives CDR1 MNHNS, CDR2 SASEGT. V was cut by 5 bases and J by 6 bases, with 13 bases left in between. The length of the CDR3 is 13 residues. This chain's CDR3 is CASSSPGQHGYTF. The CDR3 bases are TGTGCCAGCAGTTCCCCAGGGCAGCATGGCTACACCTTC.

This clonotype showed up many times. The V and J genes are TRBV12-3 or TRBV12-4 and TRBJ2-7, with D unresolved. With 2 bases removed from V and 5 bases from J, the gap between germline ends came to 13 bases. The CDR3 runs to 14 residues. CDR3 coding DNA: TGTGCCAGCAGTTTATACGCCACGAGCGACGAGCAGTACTTC. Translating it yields CASSLYATSDEQYF.

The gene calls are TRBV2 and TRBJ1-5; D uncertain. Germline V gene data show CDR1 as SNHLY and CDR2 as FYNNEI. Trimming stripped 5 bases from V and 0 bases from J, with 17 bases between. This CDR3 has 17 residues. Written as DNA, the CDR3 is TGTGCCAGCAGTAAGAAAAAAACAGCGCTTAGCAATCAGCCCCAGCATTTT. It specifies CASSKKKTALSNQPQHF.